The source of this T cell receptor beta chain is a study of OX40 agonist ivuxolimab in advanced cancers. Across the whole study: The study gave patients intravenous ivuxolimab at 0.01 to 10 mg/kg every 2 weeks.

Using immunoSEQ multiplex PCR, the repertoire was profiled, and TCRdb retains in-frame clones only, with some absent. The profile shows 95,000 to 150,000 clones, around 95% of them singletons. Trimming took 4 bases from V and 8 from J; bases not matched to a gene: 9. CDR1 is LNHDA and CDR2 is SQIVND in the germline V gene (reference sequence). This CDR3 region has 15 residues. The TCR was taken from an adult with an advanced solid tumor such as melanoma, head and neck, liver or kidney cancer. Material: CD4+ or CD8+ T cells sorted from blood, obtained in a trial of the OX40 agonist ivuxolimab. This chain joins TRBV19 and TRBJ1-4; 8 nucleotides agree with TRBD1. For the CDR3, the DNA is TGTGCCAGTAGTACCTTCGGACAGGGTAGGGAAAAACTGTTTTTT. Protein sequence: CASSTFGQGREKLFF.